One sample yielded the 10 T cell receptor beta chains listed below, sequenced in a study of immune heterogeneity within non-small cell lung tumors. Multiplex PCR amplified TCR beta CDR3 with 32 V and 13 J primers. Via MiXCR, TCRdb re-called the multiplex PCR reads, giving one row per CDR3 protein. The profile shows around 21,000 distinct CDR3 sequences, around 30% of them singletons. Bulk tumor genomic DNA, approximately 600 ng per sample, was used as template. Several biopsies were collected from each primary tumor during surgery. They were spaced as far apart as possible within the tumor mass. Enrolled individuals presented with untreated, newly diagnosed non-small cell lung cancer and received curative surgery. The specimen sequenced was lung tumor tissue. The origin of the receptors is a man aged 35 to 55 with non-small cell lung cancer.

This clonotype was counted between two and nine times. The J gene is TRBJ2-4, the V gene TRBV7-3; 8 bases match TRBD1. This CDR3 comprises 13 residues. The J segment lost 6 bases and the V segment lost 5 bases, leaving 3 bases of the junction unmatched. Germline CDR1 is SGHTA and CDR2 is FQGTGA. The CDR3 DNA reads TGTGCCAGCAGCGCCGGGACAGGAAACATTCAGTACTTC. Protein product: CASSAGTGNIQYF.

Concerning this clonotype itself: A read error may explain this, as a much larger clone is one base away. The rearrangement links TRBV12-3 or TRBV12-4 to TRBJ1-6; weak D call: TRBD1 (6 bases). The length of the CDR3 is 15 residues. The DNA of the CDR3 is TGTGCCAGCAGTCCGGACAGCTCCTATAATTCACACCTCCACTTT. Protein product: CASSPDSSYNSHLHF.

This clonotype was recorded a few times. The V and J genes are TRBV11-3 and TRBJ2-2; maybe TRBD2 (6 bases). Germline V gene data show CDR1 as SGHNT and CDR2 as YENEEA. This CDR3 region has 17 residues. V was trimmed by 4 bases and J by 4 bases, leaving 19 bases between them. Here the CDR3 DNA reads TGTGCCAGCAGCTCTTTAACCCGGGACTGGCGCACCGGGGAGCTGTTTTTT. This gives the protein CASSSLTRDWRTGELFF.

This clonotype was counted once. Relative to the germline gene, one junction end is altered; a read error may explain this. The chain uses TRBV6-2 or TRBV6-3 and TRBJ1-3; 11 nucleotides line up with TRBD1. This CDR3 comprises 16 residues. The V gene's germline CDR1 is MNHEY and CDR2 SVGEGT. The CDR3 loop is CSSSFGTGGGRNTIYF. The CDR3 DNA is TGTTCCAGCAGTTTCGGGACAGGGGGAGGAAGAAACACCATATACTTT.

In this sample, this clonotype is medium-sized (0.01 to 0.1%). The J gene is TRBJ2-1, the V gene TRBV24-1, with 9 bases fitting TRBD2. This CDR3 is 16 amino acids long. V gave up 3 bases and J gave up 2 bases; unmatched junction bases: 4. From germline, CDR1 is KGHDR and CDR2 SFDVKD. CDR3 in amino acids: CATSDQTSGPYNEQFF. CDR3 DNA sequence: TGTGCCACCAGTGATCAGACTAGCGGACCCTACAATGAGCAGTTCTTC.

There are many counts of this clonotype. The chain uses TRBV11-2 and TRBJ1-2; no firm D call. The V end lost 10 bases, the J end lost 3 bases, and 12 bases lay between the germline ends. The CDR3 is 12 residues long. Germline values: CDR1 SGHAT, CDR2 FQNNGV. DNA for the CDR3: TGTGCCACGAAATCAAGGGACTATGGCTACACCTTC. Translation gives CATKSRDYGYTF.

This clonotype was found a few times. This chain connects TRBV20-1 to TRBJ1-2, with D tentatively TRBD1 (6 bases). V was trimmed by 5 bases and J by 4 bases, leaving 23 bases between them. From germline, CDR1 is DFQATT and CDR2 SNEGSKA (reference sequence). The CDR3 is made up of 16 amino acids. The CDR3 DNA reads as TGCAGTGCTCCAGTGGGGGGCGCTCCGCAACGCTATGGCTACACCTTC. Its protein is CSAPVGGAPQRYGYTF.

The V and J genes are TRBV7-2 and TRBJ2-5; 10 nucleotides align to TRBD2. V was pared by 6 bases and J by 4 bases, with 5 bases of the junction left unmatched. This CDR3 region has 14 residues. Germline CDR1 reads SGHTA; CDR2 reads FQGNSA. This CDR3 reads CASRSAGGPETQYF. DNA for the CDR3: TGTGCCAGCAGATCAGCGGGAGGGCCAGAGACCCAGTACTTC.

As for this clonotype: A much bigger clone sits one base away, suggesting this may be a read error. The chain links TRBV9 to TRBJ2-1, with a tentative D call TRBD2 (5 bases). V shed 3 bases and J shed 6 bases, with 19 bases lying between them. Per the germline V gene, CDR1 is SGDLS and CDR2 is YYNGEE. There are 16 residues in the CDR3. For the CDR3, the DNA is TGTGCCAGCAGCGCGGGCCCATTAACGCGGGTCAATGAGCAGTTCTTC. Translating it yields CASSAGPLTRVNEQFF.

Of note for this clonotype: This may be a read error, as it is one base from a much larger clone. CDR3 sequence reads: CASRSVWAEGSYGYTF. In DNA form, the CDR3 reads TGTGCCAGCAGGTCGGTCTGGGCCGAGGGGAGCTATGGCTACACCTTC. The chain uses TRBV27 and TRBJ1-2; possibly TRBD1 for D (5 bases). V was shortened by 6 bases and J by 4 bases, with 21 bases between the two germline ends. This CDR3 is 16 amino acids long. The germline V gene encodes CDR1 MNHEY and CDR2 SMNVEV (reference sequence).